This T cell receptor (beta chain) was observed in a study of cytomegalovirus exposure and HLA in healthy donors. Overall study: Around 180 million T cells yielded about 120 million unique TCR beta sequences, as an earlier analysis found. Whole-study results and caveats: In a later analysis, at a false discovery rate of 0.05, about 16,000 TCR beta sequences matched HLA alleles.

A multiplex PCR was run with 60 Vbeta primers and 13 Jbeta primers. Method: immunoSEQ multiplex PCR; TCRdb's copy keeps in-frame clones and lacks some. The table lists 140,000 to 150,000 clones, 80% to 85% of them singletons. This clone has more than one count but fewer than ten. The antigen is unknown. CDR1 SGHRS and CDR2 YFSETQ come from the germline V gene. The CDR3 covers 16 residues. After removal of 3 bases from V and 4 bases from J, the junction contained 11 bases not matched to a gene. The sample was PBMCs. This clonotype originated in a male donor in good health and CMV-seronegative. J is TRBJ1-2 and V is TRBV5-1; 8 bases fit TRBD1. The CDR3 loop reads CASSSTTSDRGYGYTF. As DNA, the CDR3 is TGCGCCAGCAGCTCGACGACCTCCGACAGGGGCTATGGCTACACCTTC.